The 14 T cell receptor beta chains in this list originate from one sample, sequenced in a study of T cell changes during pregnancy in multiple sclerosis. The repertoire was sequenced with immunoSEQ multiplex PCR; TCRdb's copy has only in-frame clones and lacks some. Of 50,000 to 70,000 clones listed, 90% to 95% are singletons. This material consisted of peripheral blood, taken after pregnancy. These receptors were collected from a female donor with multiple sclerosis, enrolled in a pregnancy study.

This sequence joins TRBV5-1 and TRBJ2-3; no firm D call. Germline CDR1 SGHRS, CDR2 YFSETQ. The CDR3 spans 16 residues. V dropped 1 base and J dropped 5 bases, with 17 bases sitting between them. CDR3 sequence: CASSLFSLFEVDTQYF. CDR3 nucleotides: TGCGCCAGCAGCTTGTTCTCACTTTTCGAGGTAGATACGCAGTATTTT.

The chain is built from TRBV27 and TRBJ1-1, with D possibly TRBD1 on 6 matching bases. The CDR3 spans 16 residues. V shed 7 bases and J shed 0 bases, with 18 bases lying between them. Germline CDR1 and CDR2: MNHEY and SMNVEV (reference sequence). CDR3 residues: CASNTLQGGMNTEAFF. CDR3 bases: TGTGCCAGCAACACCCTCCAAGGGGGAATGAACACTGAAGCTTTCTTT.

This sequence joins TRBV7-9 and TRBJ2-1; 14 bases agree with TRBD2. The CDR3 is made up of 17 amino acids. The J segment lost 10 bases and the V segment lost 1 base, leaving 9 bases of the junction unmatched. Germline-derived CDR1 and CDR2 are SEHNR and FQNEAQ (reference sequence). CDR3 region: CASSLVGTSGRSREQFF. Here the CDR3 DNA reads TGTGCCAGCAGCTTAGTAGGGACTAGCGGGAGATCTAGGGAGCAGTTCTTC.

The rearrangement links TRBV5-5 to TRBJ1-5; D may be TRBD1 (5 bases). Germline V lookup: CDR1 SGHKS, CDR2 YYEKEE (reference sequence). CDR3 length equals 18 residues. Trimming shortened V by 1 base and J by 0 bases, and 17 bases separated the two germline ends. CDR3 bases: TGTGCCAGCAGCTTGTTCGGGGGGAGTGGAGCTAGCAATCAGCCCCAGCATTTT. Amino acids: CASSLFGGSGASNQPQHF.

This clone was recorded once. This chain connects TRBV11-1 to TRBJ2-7; TRBD2 matches at 8 bases. With V trimmed by 2 bases and J by 5 bases, 11 bases remained unmatched. The germline gives CDR1 SGHAT, CDR2 FQDESV (reference sequence). The CDR3 is made up of 16 amino acids. The CDR3: CASSLLTGLVSHEQYF. CDR3 nucleotides: TGTGCCAGCAGCTTATTAACGGGACTAGTAAGCCACGAGCAGTACTTC.

The chain recombines TRBV29-1 with TRBJ1-2; 9 bases align to TRBD1. CDR1 is SQVTM and CDR2 is ANQGSEA in the germline V gene. This CDR3 has 14 amino acids. V lost 7 bases to trimming and J lost 4 bases; unmatched junction nucleotides: 10. Here the CDR3 DNA reads TGCAGCGCAAACCGGGACAGGGCCGGCTATGGCTACACCTTC. The encoded protein is CSANRDRAGYGYTF.

The chain is built from TRBV7-9 and TRBJ2-1; 11 nucleotides line up with TRBD2. This CDR3 has 14 residues. The ends lost 11 bases at V and 8 bases at J; junction bases unmatched: 11. Germline values: CDR1 SEHNR, CDR2 FQNEAQ (reference sequence). CDR3 loop: CAGIAGGPHYEQFF. DNA of the CDR3: TGTGCCGGCATAGCGGGAGGGCCTCACTATGAGCAGTTCTTC. Together with reference TRBV7-9 and TRBJ2-1, the CDR3 gives the full variable domain: DTGVSQNPRHKITKRGQNVTFRCDPISEHNRLYWYRQTLGQGPEFLTYFQNEAQLEKSRLLSDRFSAERPKGSFSTLEIQRTEQGDSAMYLCAGIAGGPHYEQFFGPGTRLTVL.

The CDR3 loop reads CASSLRVAGVMTSTDTQYF. The CDR3 nucleotides read TGTGCCAGCAGTTTACGGGTGGCGGGAGTGATGACGAGCACAGATACGCAGTATTTT. The chain is built from TRBV27 and TRBJ2-3, with 7 nucleotides matching TRBD2. The germline CDR1 and CDR2 sequences are MNHEY and SMNVEV (reference sequence). V trimming: 2 bases; J trimming: 0 bases; junction bases outside the gene matches: 14. This CDR3 region has 19 residues.

The chain is built from TRBV10-3 and TRBJ2-5; 8 bases are shared with TRBD1. The CDR3 is 14 residues long. The germline gives CDR1 ENHRY, CDR2 SYGVKD. J lost 2 bases, V lost 10 bases, and 9 bases had no gene match. The CDR3 loop reads CATGPTGVQETQYF. The CDR3, as DNA: TGTGCCACCGGGCCGACAGGGGTACAAGAGACCCAGTACTTC.

In its sample, this clone was seen once. The chain links TRBV6-6 to TRBJ2-3, with 8 positions matching TRBD1. The V and J ends lost 8 bases and 4 bases, in that order; junction bases with no gene match: 5. This CDR3 region has 13 residues. Per germline, CDR1 MNHNY and CDR2 SVGAGI (reference sequence). CDR3 amino acids: CASSGQGSDTQYF. The CDR3 nucleotides read TGTGCCAGCTCCGGACAGGGATCAGATACGCAGTATTTT.

The chain uses TRBV6-5 and TRBJ2-7, with 10 bases lining up with TRBD2. CDR3 length: 15 residues. Germline values: CDR1 MNHEY, CDR2 SVGAGI. Trimming at V came to 7 bases and at J to 6 bases, leaving 12 bases not matched to a gene. CDR3 residues: CASTPGASGSSEQYF. CDR3 in DNA: TGTGCCAGCACCCCAGGGGCTAGCGGGAGTTCCGAGCAGTACTTC.

The chain uses TRBV4-3 and TRBJ2-7; 7 positions match TRBD1. V dropped 1 base and J dropped 2; count of bases not matched to a gene: 5. The CDR3 loop spans 15 amino acids. Germline-derived CDR1 and CDR2 are LGHNA and YSLEER. The CDR3, as DNA: TGCGCCAGCAGCCAAGGGACAGGAGATACCTACGAGCAGTACTTC. Translated, it gives CASSQGTGDTYEQYF.

The gene calls are TRBV4-1 and TRBJ2-3; the match to TRBD2 covers 10 bases. V shed 0 bases, J shed 3 bases, and the junction held 15 bases outside the gene matches. The CDR3 loop spans 20 amino acids. CDR1 is MGHRA and CDR2 is YSYEKL in the germline V gene. CDR3 sequence (DNA): TGCGCCAGCAGCCAAGAGCCCCCGACCCGAGCGGGAGGGGGGACAGATACGCAGTATTTT. Translation: CASSQEPPTRAGGGTDTQYF.

The gene calls are TRBV6-6 and TRBJ2-7, with 11 bases aligning to TRBD2. The CDR3 extends over 15 amino acids. Germline CDR1 MNHNY, CDR2 SVGAGI (reference sequence). V gave up 5 bases and J gave up 2 bases; unmatched junction bases: 5. The CDR3 spells CASSTIAGGPYEQYF. CDR3 DNA sequence: TGTGCCAGCAGTACGATAGCGGGAGGGCCCTACGAGCAGTACTTC.